The clone carrying this T cell receptor (beta chain) was counted many times. The target antigen is unknown. The source of the sample is a study of identical twins. General observations from the study: For cord blood, abundant beta clonotypes had fewer insertions, unlike memory repertoires, which showed none. Models, which agreed with sharing between unrelated individuals, nonetheless underestimated the out-of-frame TCR alpha sharing seen in monozygotic twins.

Template switching (which added a universal primer site) was used, and cDNA carried unique molecular identifiers. TCRdb analysed the 5' RACE reads with MiXCR anew, one entry per CDR3 protein. Of hundreds of thousands of distinct CDR3 sequences in the sample, approximately 6% were seen once. This receptor was obtained from a man younger than 35 in good health. Specimen: naive T cells sorted from blood.

The CDR3 here is CSARAGSGELFF. The CDR3 DNA is TGCAGTGCTAGAGCAGGGAGCGGGGAGCTGTTTTTT. This chain links TRBV20-1 with TRBJ2-2; D tentatively fits TRBD1 or TRBD2 (5 bases each). The CDR3 is 12 amino acids. Between the trimmed V and J ends, which lost 1 base and 7 bases, there was a span of 7 bases. CDR1 is DFQATT, CDR2 SNEGSKA, per germline (reference sequence).